The rows below give T cell receptor beta chains drawn from one sample of a study of cytomegalovirus exposure and HLA in healthy donors. This table comes from immunoSEQ multiplex PCR, and its TCRdb copy is limited to in-frame clones, with some not included. The table has about 160,000 clones, about 60% seen once. Sequenced sample: PBMCs. The receptors were gathered from a woman in her sixties or seventies in good health and CMV-seropositive. CDR3s include the opening cysteine and the closing phenylalanine or tryptophan. The order of the fields is CDR3 DNA, CDR3 protein, J gene, clone size, V gene, D gene. D genes are given only for firm matches. The size entry is marked missing in some rows and otherwise reads once, few, many or a size class.

DNA: TGTGCCAGCAGTTCCCCCACGGGCGGACTGACGGAGTATTTT; CDR3: CASSSPTGGLTEYF; J: TRBJ2-3; size: -; V: TRBV28; D: -
DNA: TGTGCCAGCTCACCTAAGGGACAAGTTAATGAAAAACTGTTTTTT; CDR3: CASSPKGQVNEKLFF; J: TRBJ1-4; size: -; V: TRBV18; D: -
DNA: TGTGCCAGCAGTCCGGGGGACAGGGGGCATGTCGGTGGCTACACCTTC; CDR3: CASSPGDRGHVGGYTF; J: TRBJ1-2; size: few; V: TRBV28; D: TRBD1
DNA: TGTGCCAGCAGGATGAGGGACAGGTCCCACGAGCAGTACTTC; CDR3: CASRMRDRSHEQYF; J: TRBJ2-7; size: -; V: TRBV6-1; D: TRBD1
DNA: TGTGCCAGCAGCCGGGGACAGCTAAATGAAAAACTGTTTTTT; CDR3: CASSRGQLNEKLFF; J: TRBJ1-4; size: -; V: TRBV5-6; D: TRBD1
DNA: TGCGCCAGCAGCCCCCTGGTGCGGGGACAGGCCAAAAACATTCAGTACTTC; CDR3: CASSPLVRGQAKNIQYF; J: TRBJ2-4; size: -; V: TRBV4-1; D: -
DNA: TGTGCCAGCAGCTTGAGAGTGACGGGGGAGCAGTACTTC; CDR3: CASSLRVTGEQYF; J: TRBJ2-7; size: few; V: TRBV7-6; D: -
DNA: TGCAGCGTCCACAGTAGCAATGAGCAGTTCTTC; CDR3: CSVHSSNEQFF; J: TRBJ2-1; size: -; V: TRBV29-1; D: -
DNA: TGTGCCTGGAAGAGGTCAGGGGGCGGGTATGGCTACACCTTC; CDR3: CAWKRSGGGYGYTF; J: TRBJ1-2; size: -; V: TRBV30; D: TRBD1
DNA: TGTGCCAGCAGCTTGACAGGAAACACCGGGGAGCTGTTTTTT; CDR3: CASSLTGNTGELFF; J: TRBJ2-2; size: -; V: TRBV5-6; D: -
DNA: TGTGCCAGCAGCCTCCGGACTAGCGCCAGCACAGATACGCAGTATTTT; CDR3: CASSLRTSASTDTQYF; J: TRBJ2-3; size: -; V: TRBV7-8; D: TRBD2
DNA: TGTGCCAGTCTGTCCGGGACTAGCGGGGGCACAGATACGCAGTATTTT; CDR3: CASLSGTSGGTDTQYF; J: TRBJ2-3; size: -; V: TRBV19; D: TRBD2
DNA: TGTGCCAGCAGCCTGCAGAGTAAGGGAGGCAATCAGCCCCAGCATTTT; CDR3: CASSLQSKGGNQPQHF; J: TRBJ1-5; size: -; V: TRBV16; D: -
DNA: TGTGCCTGGAGTGTACTGGGGACATATCAGCCCCAGCATTTT; CDR3: CAWSVLGTYQPQHF; J: TRBJ1-5; size: -; V: TRBV30; D: -
DNA: TGCAGCGTTGCGGCTAGCGTCTCCTACGAGCAGTACTTC; CDR3: CSVAASVSYEQYF; J: TRBJ2-7; size: -; V: TRBV29-1; D: -
DNA: TGTGCCAGTAGTATAGACAGTCCGAACAGTGAAGCTTTCTTT; CDR3: CASSIDSPNSEAFF; J: TRBJ1-1; size: -; V: TRBV19; D: -
DNA: TGTGCCAGCAGCCAAGATGGGTGGGACTATGAGCAGTTCTTC; CDR3: CASSQDGWDYEQFF; J: TRBJ2-1; size: -; V: TRBV4-2; D: -
DNA: TGTGCCAGCAAAACTAGCGGGAGCTACGAGCAGTACTTC; CDR3: CASKTSGSYEQYF; J: TRBJ2-7; size: -; V: TRBV2; D: TRBD2
DNA: TGCGCCAGCAGGATAACCGGACAGGGACCCTACGAGCAGTACTTC; CDR3: CASRITGQGPYEQYF; J: TRBJ2-7; size: -; V: TRBV5-1; D: TRBD1